The 10 T cell receptor beta chains below come from one sample, sequenced in a study of blood T cell repertoires in COVID-19. Some clones are missing from TCRdb's copy, which holds only in-frame ones; the method was immunoSEQ multiplex PCR. The repertoire holds 120,000 to 150,000 clones, with approximately 85% as singletons. The source material was peripheral blood. The receptors originated from a man in his forties or fifties with acute or convalescent COVID-19.

The V call is TRBV9, the J call TRBJ2-2, with D perhaps TRBD2 (5 bases). V was shortened by 0 bases and J by 6 bases, with 6 bases between the two germline ends. Germline CDR1 SGDLS, CDR2 YYNGEE. CDR3 length: 13 amino acids. The CDR3 loop reads CASSVAGSGELFF. For the CDR3, the DNA is TGTGCCAGCAGCGTAGCGGGGTCCGGGGAGCTGTTTTTT. The entire variable domain, with the rest obtained from reference TRBV9 and TRBJ2-2, is as follows: DSGVTQTPKHLITATGQRVTLRCSPRSGDLSVYWYQQSLDQGLQFLIQYYNGEERAKGNILERFSAQQFPDLHSELNLSSLELGDSALYFCASSVAGSGELFFGEGSRLTVL.

This clone was observed a few times. This sequence joins TRBV28 and TRBJ1-3, with D possibly TRBD1 on 5 matching bases. V was clipped by 3 bases and J by 2 bases, with 11 bases between them. Germline V gives CDR1 MDHEN, CDR2 SYDVKM. This CDR3 spans 15 amino acids. The CDR3, as DNA: TGTGCCAGCAGTTTCGGGGGAGGGGCTGGAAACACCATATATTTT. Its translation: CASSFGGGAGNTIYF.

This chain connects TRBV15 to TRBJ1-2, with 9 nucleotides matching TRBD1. The CDR3 loop spans 16 amino acids. The V gene's germline CDR1 is LNHNV and CDR2 YYDKDF (reference sequence). J lost 4 bases, V lost 3 bases, and 9 bases had no gene match. The CDR3 loop reads CATSSLQGAGAYGYTF. The CDR3, as DNA: TGTGCCACCAGCAGCCTACAGGGGGCAGGGGCCTATGGCTACACCTTC.

To note about this clone: A junction boundary mismatches the germline segment, possibly from a read error. V and J are TRBV7-7 and TRBJ1-2; D not certain. The germline CDR1 and CDR2 sequences are SSHAT and FNYEAQ (reference sequence). The CDR3 totals 14 residues. The CDR3 spells CASSIRSVYYGYTF. CDR3 sequence (DNA): TGTGCTAGCAGCATAAGATCAGTTTACTATGGCTACACCTTC.

This clone appeared once. CDR3 in amino acids: CASSDWGTGQVYGYTF. CDR3 nucleotides: TGTGCCAGCAGTGATTGGGGTACCGGACAGGTCTATGGCTACACCTTC. V is TRBV6-1 and J is TRBJ1-2; 7 nucleotides match TRBD1. The CDR3 runs to 16 residues. Trimming cost V 3 bases and J 4 bases; bases outside gene matches: 11. Germline values: CDR1 MNHNS, CDR2 SASEGT.

This clone occurred a few times. The chain employs TRBV7-2 and TRBJ2-1; 9 bases match TRBD2. This CDR3 comprises 11 residues. Germline lookup yields CDR1 SGHTA and CDR2 FQGNSA. J was trimmed by 10 bases and V by 6 bases; bases with no gene match: 1. The CDR3: CASSLAGEQFF. The DNA of the CDR3 is TGTGCCAGCAGTCTAGCGGGGGAGCAGTTCTTC.

This chain uses TRBV15 with TRBJ2-2, with D possibly being TRBD1 (5 bases). V was pared by 1 base and J by 5 bases, with 20 bases between. The germline V gene encodes CDR1 LNHNV and CDR2 YYDKDF (reference sequence). This CDR3 region has 18 residues. Here the CDR3 reads CATSRGASGAPGTGELFF. DNA of the CDR3: TGTGCCACCAGCAGAGGTGCGAGTGGGGCCCCTGGGACCGGGGAGCTGTTTTTT.

This chain joins TRBV2 and TRBJ2-1, with 11 bases identical to TRBD2. There are 14 residues in the CDR3. Germline V lookup: CDR1 SNHLY, CDR2 FYNNEI. After removal of 2 bases from V and 15 bases from J, the junction contained 9 bases not matched to a gene. CDR3 sequence reads: CASSETASGGRRFF. CDR3 DNA sequence: TGTGCCAGCAGTGAAACCGCTAGCGGGGGGCGGCGGTTCTTC.

The genes are TRBV10-3 and TRBJ2-5, with D possibly TRBD2 on 7 matching bases. The V gene's germline CDR1 is ENHRY and CDR2 SYGVKD. This CDR3 has 15 residues. V was cut by 3 bases and J by 4 bases, with 15 bases left in between. CDR3 loop: CAISDRQGGGETQYF. In nucleotides, the CDR3 is TGTGCCATCAGTGATCGGCAGGGAGGGGGAGAGACCCAGTACTTC.

The CDR3 DNA sequence: TGTGCCAGCAGTATAAACAGGGGGGGACCCTCTTATGGCTACACCTTC. Protein sequence: CASSINRGGPSYGYTF. The rearrangement links TRBV27 to TRBJ1-2, with 8 bases that match TRBD1. The CDR3 sequence is 16 residues long. Per the germline V gene, CDR1 is MNHEY and CDR2 is SMNVEV (reference sequence). V trimming: 5 bases; J trimming: 5 bases; junction bases outside the gene matches: 13.